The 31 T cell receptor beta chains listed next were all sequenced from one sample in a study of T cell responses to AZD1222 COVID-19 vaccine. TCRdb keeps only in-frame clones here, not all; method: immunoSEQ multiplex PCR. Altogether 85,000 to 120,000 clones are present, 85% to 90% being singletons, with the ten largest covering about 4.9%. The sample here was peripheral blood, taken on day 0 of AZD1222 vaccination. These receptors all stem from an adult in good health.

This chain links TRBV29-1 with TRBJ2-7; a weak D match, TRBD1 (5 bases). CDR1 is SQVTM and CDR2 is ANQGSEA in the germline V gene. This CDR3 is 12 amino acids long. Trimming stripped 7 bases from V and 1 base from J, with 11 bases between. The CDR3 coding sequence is TGCAGCGCCATTAAGGGGTCCTACGAGCAGTACTTC. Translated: CSAIKGSYEQYF.

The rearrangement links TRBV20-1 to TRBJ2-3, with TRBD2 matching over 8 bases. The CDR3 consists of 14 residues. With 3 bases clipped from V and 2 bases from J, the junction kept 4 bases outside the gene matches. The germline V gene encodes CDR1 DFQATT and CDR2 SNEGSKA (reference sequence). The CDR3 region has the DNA TGCAGTGCTAGTGCGGGAGGAATCACAGATACGCAGTATTTT. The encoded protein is CSASAGGITDTQYF.

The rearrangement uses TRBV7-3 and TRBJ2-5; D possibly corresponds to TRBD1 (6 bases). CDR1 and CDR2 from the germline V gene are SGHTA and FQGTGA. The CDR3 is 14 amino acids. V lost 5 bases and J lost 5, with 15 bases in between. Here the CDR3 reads CASSPNRDGETQYF. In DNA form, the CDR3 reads TGTGCCAGCAGCCCTAACAGGGATGGGGAGACCCAGTACTTC.

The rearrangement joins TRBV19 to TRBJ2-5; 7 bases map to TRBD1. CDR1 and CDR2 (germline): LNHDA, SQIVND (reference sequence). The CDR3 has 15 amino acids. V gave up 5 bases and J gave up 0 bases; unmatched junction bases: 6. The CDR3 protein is CASSPGQVNQETQYF. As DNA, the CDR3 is TGTGCCAGTAGTCCAGGACAGGTGAACCAAGAGACCCAGTACTTC.

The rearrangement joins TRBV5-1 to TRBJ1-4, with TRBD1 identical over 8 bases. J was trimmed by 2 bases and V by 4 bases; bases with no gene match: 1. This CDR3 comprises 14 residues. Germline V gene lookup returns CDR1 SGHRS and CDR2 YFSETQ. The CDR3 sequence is CASSPGGTNEKLFF. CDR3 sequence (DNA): TGCGCCAGCAGCCCAGGGGGCACTAATGAAAAACTGTTTTTT.

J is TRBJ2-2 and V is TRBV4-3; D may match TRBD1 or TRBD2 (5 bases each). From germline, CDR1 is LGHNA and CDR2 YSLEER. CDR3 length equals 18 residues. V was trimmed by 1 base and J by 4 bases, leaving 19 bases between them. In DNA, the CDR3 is TGCGCCAGCAGCCAAGGGCCAAGGGGACGGAGGATCACCGGGGAGCTGTTTTTT. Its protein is CASSQGPRGRRITGELFF.

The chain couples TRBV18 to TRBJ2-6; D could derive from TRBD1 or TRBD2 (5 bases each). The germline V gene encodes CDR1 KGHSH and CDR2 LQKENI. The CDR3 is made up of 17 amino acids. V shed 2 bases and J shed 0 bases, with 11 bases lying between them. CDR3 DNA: TGTGCCAGCTCACCAGGGGCAGGGAGCTCTGGGGCCAACGTCCTGACTTTC. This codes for CASSPGAGSSGANVLTF.

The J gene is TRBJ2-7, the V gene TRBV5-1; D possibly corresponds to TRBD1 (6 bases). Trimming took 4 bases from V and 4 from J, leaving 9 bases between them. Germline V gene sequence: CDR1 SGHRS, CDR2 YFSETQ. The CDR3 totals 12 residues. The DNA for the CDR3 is TGCGCCAGCAGCCGGGACACTTACGAGCAGTACTTC. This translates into CASSRDTYEQYF.

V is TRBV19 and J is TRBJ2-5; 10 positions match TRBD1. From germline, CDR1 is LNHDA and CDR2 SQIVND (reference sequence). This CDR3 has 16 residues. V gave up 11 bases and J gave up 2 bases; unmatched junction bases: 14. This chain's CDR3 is CALIARDRGGQETQYF. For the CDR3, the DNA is TGTGCCCTAATTGCCCGGGACAGGGGCGGACAAGAGACCCAGTACTTC.

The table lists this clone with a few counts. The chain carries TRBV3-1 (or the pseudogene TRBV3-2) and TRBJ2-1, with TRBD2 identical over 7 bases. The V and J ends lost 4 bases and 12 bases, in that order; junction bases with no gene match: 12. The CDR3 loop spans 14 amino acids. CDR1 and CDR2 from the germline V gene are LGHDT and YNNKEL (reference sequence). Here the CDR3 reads CASSPSGLPSAQFF. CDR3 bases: TGTGCCAGCAGCCCTTCGGGACTACCAAGTGCGCAGTTCTTC.

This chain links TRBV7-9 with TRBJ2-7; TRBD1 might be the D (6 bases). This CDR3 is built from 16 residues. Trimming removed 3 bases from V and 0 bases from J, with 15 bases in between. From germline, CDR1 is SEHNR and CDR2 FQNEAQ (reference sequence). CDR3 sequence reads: CASSFSPGQLSYEQYF. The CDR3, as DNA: TGTGCCAGCAGCTTTAGCCCCGGACAGCTCTCCTACGAGCAGTACTTC. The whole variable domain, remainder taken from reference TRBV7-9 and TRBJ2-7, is DTGVSQNPRHKITKRGQNVTFRCDPISEHNRLYWYRQTLGQGPEFLTYFQNEAQLEKSRLLSDRFSAERPKGSFSTLEIQRTEQGDSAMYLCASSFSPGQLSYEQYFGPGTRLTVT.

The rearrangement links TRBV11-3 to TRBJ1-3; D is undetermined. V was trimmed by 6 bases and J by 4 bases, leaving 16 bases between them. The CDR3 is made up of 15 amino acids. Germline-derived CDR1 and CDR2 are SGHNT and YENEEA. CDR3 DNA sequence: TGTGCCAGCAGAGTCGGTCCGGGAGGAGGAAACACCATATATTTT. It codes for CASRVGPGGGNTIYF.

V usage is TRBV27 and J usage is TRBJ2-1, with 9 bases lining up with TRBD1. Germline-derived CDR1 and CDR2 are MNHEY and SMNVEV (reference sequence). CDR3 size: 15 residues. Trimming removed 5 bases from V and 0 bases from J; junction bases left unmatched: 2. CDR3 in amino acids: CASSPGQGSYNEQFF. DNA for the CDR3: TGTGCCAGCAGTCCGGGACAGGGCTCCTACAATGAGCAGTTCTTC.

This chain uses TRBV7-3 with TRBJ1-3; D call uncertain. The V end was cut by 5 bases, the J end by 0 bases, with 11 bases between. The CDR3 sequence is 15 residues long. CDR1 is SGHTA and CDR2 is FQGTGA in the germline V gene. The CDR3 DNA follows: TGTGCCAGCAGCGACGGCAAACTCTCTGGAAACACCATATATTTT. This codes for CASSDGKLSGNTIYF.

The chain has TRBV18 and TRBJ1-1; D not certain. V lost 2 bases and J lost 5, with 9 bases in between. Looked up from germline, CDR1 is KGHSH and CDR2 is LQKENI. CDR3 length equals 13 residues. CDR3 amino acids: CASSPIGLTEAFF. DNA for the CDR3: TGTGCCAGCTCACCAATAGGGCTGACTGAAGCTTTCTTT.

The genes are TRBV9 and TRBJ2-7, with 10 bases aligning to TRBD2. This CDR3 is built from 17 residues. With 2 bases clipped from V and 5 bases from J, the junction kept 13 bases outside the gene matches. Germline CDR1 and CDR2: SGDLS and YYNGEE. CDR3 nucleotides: TGTGCCAGCAGCGTGGGGCTAGCGGGAGAGTCCGCCCACGAGCAGTACTTC. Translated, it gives CASSVGLAGESAHEQYF.

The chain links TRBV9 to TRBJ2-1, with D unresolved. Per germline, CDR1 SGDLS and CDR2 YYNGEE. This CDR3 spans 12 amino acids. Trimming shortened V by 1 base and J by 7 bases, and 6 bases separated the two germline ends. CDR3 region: CASSVFGNEQFF. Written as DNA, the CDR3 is TGTGCCAGCAGCGTATTCGGGAATGAGCAGTTCTTC. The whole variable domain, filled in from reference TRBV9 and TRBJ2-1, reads DSGVTQTPKHLITATGQRVTLRCSPRSGDLSVYWYQQSLDQGLQFLIQYYNGEERAKGNILERFSAQQFPDLHSELNLSSLELGDSALYFCASSVFGNEQFFGPGTRLTVL.

In nucleotides, the CDR3 is TGTGCCAGTAGTCCCGGTCCCGGACGTAATTCACCCCTCCACTTT. Protein product: CASSPGPGRNSPLHF. This chain connects TRBV19 to TRBJ1-6; no clear D gene. The CDR3 loop spans 15 amino acids. V shed 5 bases and J shed 6 bases, with 14 bases lying between them. Germline values: CDR1 LNHDA, CDR2 SQIVND (reference sequence).

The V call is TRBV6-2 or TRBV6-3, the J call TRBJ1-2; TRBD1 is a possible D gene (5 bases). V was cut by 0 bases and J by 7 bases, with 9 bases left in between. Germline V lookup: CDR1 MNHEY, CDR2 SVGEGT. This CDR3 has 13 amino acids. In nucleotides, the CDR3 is TGTGCCAGCAGTTACTCGGGGCATCCTGGCTACACCTTC. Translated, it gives CASSYSGHPGYTF.

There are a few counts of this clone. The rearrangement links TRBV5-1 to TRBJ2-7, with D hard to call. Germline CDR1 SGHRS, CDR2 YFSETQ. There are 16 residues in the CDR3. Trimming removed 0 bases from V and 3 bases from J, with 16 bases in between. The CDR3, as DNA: TGCGCCAGCAGCTTGGATGGGTCGGCAGGAGACTACGAGCAGTACTTC. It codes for CASSLDGSAGDYEQYF.

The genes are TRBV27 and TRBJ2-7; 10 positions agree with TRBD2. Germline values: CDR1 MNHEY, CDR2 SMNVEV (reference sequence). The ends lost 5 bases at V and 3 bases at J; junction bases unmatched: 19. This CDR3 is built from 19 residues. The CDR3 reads CASSPWGRGLASSRYEQYF. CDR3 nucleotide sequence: TGTGCCAGCAGTCCCTGGGGACGGGGACTAGCGTCCAGCCGCTACGAGCAGTACTTC.

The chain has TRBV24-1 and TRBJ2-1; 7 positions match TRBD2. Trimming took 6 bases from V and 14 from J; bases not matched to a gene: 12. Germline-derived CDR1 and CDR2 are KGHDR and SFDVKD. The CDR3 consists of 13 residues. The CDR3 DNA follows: TGTGCCACCAGTACTATGGATCGGGGAGGGAAGTTCTTC. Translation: CATSTMDRGGKFF.

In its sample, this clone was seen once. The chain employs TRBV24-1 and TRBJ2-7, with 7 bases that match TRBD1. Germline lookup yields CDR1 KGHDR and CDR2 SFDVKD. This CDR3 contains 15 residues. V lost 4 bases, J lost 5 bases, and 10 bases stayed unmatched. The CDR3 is CATSDPGRGNNEQYF. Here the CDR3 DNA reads TGTGCCACCAGTGACCCCGGCAGGGGGAACAACGAGCAGTACTTC.

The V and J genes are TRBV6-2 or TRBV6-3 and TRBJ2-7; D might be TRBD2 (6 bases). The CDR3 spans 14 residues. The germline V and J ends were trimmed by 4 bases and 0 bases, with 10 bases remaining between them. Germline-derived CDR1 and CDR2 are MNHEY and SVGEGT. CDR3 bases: TGTGCCAGCAGTTGGGACTCCCTCTCCTACGAGCAGTACTTC. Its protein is CASSWDSLSYEQYF.

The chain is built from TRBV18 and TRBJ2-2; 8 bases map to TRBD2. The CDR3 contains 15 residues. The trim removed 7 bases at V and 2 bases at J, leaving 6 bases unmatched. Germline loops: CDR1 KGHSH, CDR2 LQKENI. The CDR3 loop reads CASFRGLANTGELFF. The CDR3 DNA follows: TGTGCCAGCTTCCGTGGACTAGCAAACACCGGGGAGCTGTTTTTT.

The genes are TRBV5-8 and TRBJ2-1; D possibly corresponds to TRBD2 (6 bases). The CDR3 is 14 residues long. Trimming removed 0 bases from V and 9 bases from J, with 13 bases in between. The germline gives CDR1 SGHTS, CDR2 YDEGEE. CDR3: CASSLGASAIEQFF. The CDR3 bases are TGTGCCAGCAGCTTGGGGGCTAGCGCTATTGAGCAGTTCTTC.

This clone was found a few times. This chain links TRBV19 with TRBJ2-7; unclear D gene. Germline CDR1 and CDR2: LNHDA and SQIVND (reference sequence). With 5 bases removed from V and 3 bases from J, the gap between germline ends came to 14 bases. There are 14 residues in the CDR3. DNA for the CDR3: TGTGCCAGTAGTCCCCAGGACCCCCGCTACGAGCAGTACTTC. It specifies CASSPQDPRYEQYF.

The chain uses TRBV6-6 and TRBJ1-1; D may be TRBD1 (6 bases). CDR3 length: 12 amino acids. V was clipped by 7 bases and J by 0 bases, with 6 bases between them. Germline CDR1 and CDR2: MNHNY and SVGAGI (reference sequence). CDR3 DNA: TGTGCCAGCACAGGGGTGAACACTGAAGCTTTCTTT. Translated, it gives CASTGVNTEAFF.

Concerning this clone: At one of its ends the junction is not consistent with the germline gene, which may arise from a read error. The CDR3 is CASSSSGIGIKEVF. The CDR3 DNA reads TGTGCCAGCAGTTCTTCCGGGATCGGGATCAAGGAGGTGTTC. This chain uses TRBV27 with TRBJ1-2; D ambiguous. CDR3 length: 14 amino acids. The V gene's germline CDR1 is MNHEY and CDR2 SMNVEV (reference sequence).

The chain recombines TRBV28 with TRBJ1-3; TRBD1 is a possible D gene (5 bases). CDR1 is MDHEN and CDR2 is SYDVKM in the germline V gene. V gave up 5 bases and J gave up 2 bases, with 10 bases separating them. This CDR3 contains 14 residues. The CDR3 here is CASSPQGAGNTIYF. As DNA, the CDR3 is TGTGCCAGCAGTCCCCAGGGTGCTGGAAACACCATATATTTT.

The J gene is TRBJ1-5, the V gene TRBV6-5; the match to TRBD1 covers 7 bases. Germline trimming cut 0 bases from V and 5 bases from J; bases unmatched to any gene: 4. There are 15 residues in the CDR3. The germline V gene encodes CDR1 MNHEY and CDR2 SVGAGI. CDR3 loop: CASSYSDRTDQPQHF. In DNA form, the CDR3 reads TGTGCCAGCAGTTACTCGGACAGGACTGATCAGCCCCAGCATTTT.